A single sample gave rise to the 5 T cell receptor beta chains below, sequenced in a study of blood T cells in healthy people across ages. Through a sample-barcoded 5' primer and a J-beta primer mix, a second PCR was run for roughly 7 to 12 cycles. TCRdb itself ran the 5' RACE reads through MiXCR, one entry per CDR3 protein. This table holds roughly 1,000,000 distinct CDR3 sequences, approximately 25% found once. In addition, the sample was reused for a study of T cells of mothers and their children.

The sequenced material came from blood. All receptors derive from a girl aged 2 to 10 in good health.

CDR3 nucleotides: TGTGCCAGCGGGGGGGGGCTGACAGATACGCAGTATTTT. Translating gives CASGGGLTDTQYF. V is TRBV27 and J is TRBJ2-3; a possible D gene is TRBD2 (7 bases). V shed 8 bases and J shed 3 bases, with 12 bases lying between them. Germline-derived CDR1 and CDR2 are MNHEY and SMNVEV (reference sequence). The CDR3 contains 13 residues.

The chain is built from TRBV7-9 and TRBJ2-5; 10 bases align to TRBD1. With V trimmed by 5 bases and J by 5 bases, 8 bases remained unmatched. Per the germline V gene, CDR1 is SEHNR and CDR2 is FQNEAQ (reference sequence). The CDR3 covers 15 residues. The CDR3 DNA reads TGTGCCAGCAGCCCCCGGACAGGGGGGAGGGAGACCCAGTACTTC. Translated: CASSPRTGGRETQYF.

This sequence joins TRBV14 and TRBJ2-5; a possible D gene is TRBD1 (6 bases). The tail of the sequence fits TRBJ2-7 better, so the J call may be wrong. Per germline, CDR1 SGHDN and CDR2 FVKESK. This CDR3 has 15 residues. The CDR3 loop reads CASSQGVQGFYEQYF. For the CDR3, the DNA is TGTGCCAGCAGCCAAGGTGTACAGGGCTTCTACGAGCAGTACTTC.

This chain uses TRBV7-8 with TRBJ2-5; D may correspond to TRBD1 or TRBD2 (5 bases each). CDR3 length: 18 amino acids. Trimming shortened V by 1 base and J by 3 bases, and 21 bases separated the two germline ends. Germline V gene sequence: CDR1 SGHVS, CDR2 FQNEAQ. CDR3: CASSLGYGYRDGKETQYF. The DNA of the CDR3 is TGTGCCAGCAGCTTAGGCTACGGATACCGGGACGGAAAAGAGACCCAGTACTTC.

The rearrangement links TRBV6-5 to TRBJ2-4; 8 bases are shared with TRBD2. The CDR3 sequence is 15 residues long. Germline assignment: CDR1 MNHEY and CDR2 SVGAGI. Unmatched junction bases numbered 9, after V lost 6 bases and J lost 5 bases. This chain's CDR3 is CASSPGLASENIQYF. CDR3 coding DNA: TGTGCCAGCAGCCCTGGACTAGCATCGGAAAACATTCAGTACTTC.